Listed below are T cell receptor beta chains from one sample, sequenced in a study of blood T cell repertoires in COVID-19. Libraries were prepared by immunoSEQ multiplex PCR; TCRdb keeps only in-frame clonotypes and omits some of them. The data contain 250,000 to 350,000 clones, nearly 90% of them singletons. Sequencing used PBMCs or T cells enriched from blood (not recorded which). Every receptor here comes from a woman aged 25 to 39 who had recovered from COVID-19. The CDR3 runs from the conserved cysteine through the conserved F or W. A D gene is named only where the DNA matches it firmly. Only part of the rows carry a size: once, few, many, or a class if the clone is expanded.

V gene,clone size,J gene,D gene,CDR3 protein,CDR3 DNA
TRBV12-5,NA,TRBJ1-1,NA,CASGLQGNTEAFF,TGTGCTAGTGGTTTGCAGGGTAACACTGAAGCTTTCTTT
TRBV5-4,NA,TRBJ1-1,TRBD1,CASSPRTGGMTEAFF,TGTGCCAGCAGCCCGCGGACAGGGGGAATGACTGAAGCTTTCTTT
TRBV5-1,NA,TRBJ2-3,TRBD2,CASSSGTSGADTQYF,TGCGCCAGCAGCTCCGGGACTAGCGGGGCAGATACGCAGTATTTT
TRBV5-4,NA,TRBJ2-2,TRBD2,CASSLASGNTGELFF,TGTGCCAGCAGCTTGGCTAGCGGGAACACCGGGGAGCTGTTTTTT
TRBV7-8,NA,TRBJ2-5,NA,CASSHRAETQYF,TGTGCCAGCAGCCACCGAGCCGAGACCCAGTACTTC
TRBV23-1,NA,TRBJ1-5,TRBD1,CASSRDRVSNQPQHF,TGCGCCAGCAGCCGCGACAGGGTGAGCAATCAGCCCCAGCATTTT
TRBV4-2,NA,TRBJ1-5,TRBD1,CASSQEGSGGQPQHF,TGTGCCAGCAGCCAAGAAGGGTCAGGGGGACAGCCCCAGCATTTT
TRBV7-9,NA,TRBJ1-1,NA,CASSLVLDIRTQKAFF,TGTGCCAGCAGCTTAGTACTGGACATTCGGACCCAAAAAGCTTTCTTT
TRBV9,NA,TRBJ1-2,TRBD1,CASSGTSRDRPNYGYTF,TGTGCCAGCAGCGGGACTTCCCGGGACAGACCTAACTATGGCTACACCTTC
TRBV2,once,TRBJ1-5,NA,CASSVYREGIQPQHF,TGTGCCAGCAGTGTTTACAGGGAAGGAATCCAGCCCCAGCATTTT